This T cell receptor beta chain was recorded in a study of T cell responses to AZD1222 COVID-19 vaccine. Germline CDR1 SGHTA, CDR2 FQGNSA. CDR3 length: 16 residues. Deletions cut 1 base from V and 0 bases from J, with 12 bases between. TCRdb's table, derived via immunoSEQ multiplex PCR, lists solely in-frame clones and lacks some. The sample consists of around 100,000 clones, 80% to 90% of them appearing once. V and J are TRBV7-2 and TRBJ1-2; D gene unclear. The sequences come from peripheral blood, collected on day 0 of MenACWY control vaccination. The receptor was isolated from an adult in good health. The CDR3 sequence is CASSLGGARANYGYTF. The CDR3, as DNA: TGTGCCAGCAGCTTAGGAGGTGCCCGAGCTAACTATGGCTACACCTTC.